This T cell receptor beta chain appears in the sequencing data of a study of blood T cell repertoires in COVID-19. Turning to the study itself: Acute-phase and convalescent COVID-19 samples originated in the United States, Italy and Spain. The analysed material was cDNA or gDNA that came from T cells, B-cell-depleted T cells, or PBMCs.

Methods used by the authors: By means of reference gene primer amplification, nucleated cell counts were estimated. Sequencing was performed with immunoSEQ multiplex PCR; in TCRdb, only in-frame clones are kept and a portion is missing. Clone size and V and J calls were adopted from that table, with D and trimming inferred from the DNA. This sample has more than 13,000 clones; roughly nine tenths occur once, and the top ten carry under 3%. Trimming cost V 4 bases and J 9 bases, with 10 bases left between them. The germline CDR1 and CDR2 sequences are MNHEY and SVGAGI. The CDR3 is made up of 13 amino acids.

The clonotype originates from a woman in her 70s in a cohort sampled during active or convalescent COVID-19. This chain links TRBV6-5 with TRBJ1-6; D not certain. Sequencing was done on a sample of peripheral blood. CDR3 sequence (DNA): TGTGCCAGCAGTTGGGCTAAATTTTCACCCCTCCACTTT. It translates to CASSWAKFSPLHF.